This T cell receptor (beta chain) was recorded in a study of blood T cells in healthy people across ages. Study conclusions and caveats: Per million T cells, TCR beta diversity dropped roughly linearly as age increased. Among long-lived donors, naive CD4+ cells were more numerous and diversity higher than in aged donors.

Ten milliliters of peripheral blood were drawn from each donor into EDTA-treated tubes. Through a sample-barcoded 5' primer and a J-beta primer mix, a second PCR was run for roughly 6 to 11 cycles. Sequencing of every sample gave 3 million or more CDR3-containing paired-end reads. TCRdb reprocessed the 5' RACE reads with MiXCR, giving one entry per CDR3 protein. This table holds some 1.5 million distinct CDR3 sequences, approximately 43% found once. Remarks on this clonotype: Its specificity is not known.

This CDR3 comprises 17 residues. Germline assignment: CDR1 SGHKS and CDR2 YYEKEE (reference sequence). The J segment lost 3 bases and the V segment lost 2 bases, leaving 6 bases of the junction unmatched. Sequencing was performed on blood. V gene TRBV5-5 combines with J gene TRBJ2-3; TRBD2 matches at 13 bases. This receptor was identified in a woman younger than 35 in good health. CDR3 DNA: TGTGCCAGCAGCTTACAGACTAGCGGGGGGCCAACAGATACGCAGTATTTT. It specifies CASSLQTSGGPTDTQYF.